This T cell receptor beta chain was recorded in a study of breast tumors, draining lymph nodes, adjacent tissues. Each CDR3 protein is one row after TCRdb ran MiXCR on the multiplex PCR reads. The sample has about 100,000 distinct CDR3 sequences; 21% are singletons. The lymph nodes were axillary draining lymph nodes from breast cancer patients. V lost 3 bases to trimming and J lost 3 bases; unmatched junction nucleotides: 7. Germline CDR1 reads SGHVS; CDR2 reads FQNEAQ. The CDR3 runs 15 residues. This clonotype was recorded many times. As yet, its antigen is unknown. Whole-study results and caveats: Tumors had less TCR diversity than lymph nodes, more than nontumor tissue. Luminal-like breast cancer showed significantly greater tumor-nontumor repertoire similarity than basal-like breast cancer did. Data fit most tumor T cells coming from lymph node, expanding in tumor.

Material: axillary lymph node tissue. V usage is TRBV7-8 and J usage is TRBJ2-7; 8 bases map to TRBD1. The TCR originated in a female donor with breast cancer. Some clones in this sample may be carry-over from other donors' samples. The CDR3 DNA follows: TGTGCCAGCAGCTTGGGACAGGTGGTGGGCTACGAGCAGTACTTC. Translation gives CASSLGQVVGYEQYF.